What follows are 24 T cell receptor beta chains derived from one specimen sequenced in a study of cytomegalovirus exposure and HLA in healthy donors. 13 Jbeta primers and 60 Vbeta primers were used for the PCR. Clones were sequenced by immunoSEQ multiplex PCR, and TCRdb holds only the in-frame ones, with some missing. Here the sample spans around 100,000 clones, roughly 83% being singletons. Sequenced material: PBMCs. These receptors were collected from a woman between 18 and 30 years old in good health and CMV-seropositive.

The chain links TRBV5-6 to TRBJ2-3; 8 positions agree with TRBD2. The CDR3 contains 16 residues. V was pared by 4 bases and J by 6 bases, with 13 bases of the junction left unmatched. Germline assignment: CDR1 SGHDT and CDR2 YYEEEE. The CDR3 protein is CASSLRTSRGWDTQYF. The CDR3 coding sequence is TGTGCCAGCAGCCTGAGGACTAGCCGAGGGTGGGATACGCAGTATTTT.

In the case of this clone: One junction end disagrees with the germline gene, perhaps due to a read error. The rearrangement uses TRBV7-3 and TRBJ2-1, with 12 bases identical to TRBD2. CDR1 and CDR2 (germline): SGHTA, FQGTGA. This CDR3 region has 16 residues. CDR3 region: CSSSLTSGGYTYEQFF. The CDR3 bases are TGTTCCAGCAGCTTGACTAGCGGGGGCTATACCTATGAGCAGTTCTTC.

The rearrangement links TRBV10-3 to TRBJ2-5; 8 bases map to TRBD1. The ends lost 10 bases at V and 5 bases at J; junction bases unmatched: 12. Germline V gene sequence: CDR1 ENHRY, CDR2 SYGVKD. This CDR3 has 14 residues. The CDR3: CATAETGAGETQYF. The DNA of the CDR3 is TGTGCCACCGCCGAGACAGGGGCGGGGGAGACCCAGTACTTC.

This chain links TRBV4-2 with TRBJ2-3, with a weak D call TRBD2 (6 bases). Germline V lookup: CDR1 LGHNA, CDR2 YNFKEQ. The V end was cut by 4 bases, the J end by 1 base, with 9 bases between. CDR3 size: 14 residues. The CDR3 sequence is CASSREVGTDTQYF. The DNA of the CDR3 is TGTGCCAGCAGCCGGGAGGTTGGCACAGATACGCAGTATTTT.

This chain connects TRBV10-2 to TRBJ1-3, with 9 bases that match TRBD1. Germline values: CDR1 WSHSY, CDR2 SAAADI. The CDR3 is 16 amino acids. Germline trimming cut 3 bases from V and 4 bases from J; bases unmatched to any gene: 7. CDR3 coding DNA: TGCGCCAGCAGTGACCCCATGACAGGGGGAGGAAACACCATATATTTT. Its translation: CASSDPMTGGGNTIYF.

The chain uses TRBV9 and TRBJ2-7, with TRBD2 matching over 9 bases. This CDR3 comprises 15 residues. Germline trimming cut 1 base from V and 5 bases from J; bases unmatched to any gene: 7. The germline V gene encodes CDR1 SGDLS and CDR2 YYNGEE. The chain's CDR3 is CASSVHAGGPDEQYF. CDR3 nucleotide sequence: TGTGCCAGCAGCGTACACGCGGGAGGGCCTGACGAGCAGTACTTC. The whole variable domain, remainder taken from reference TRBV9 and TRBJ2-7, is DSGVTQTPKHLITATGQRVTLRCSPRSGDLSVYWYQQSLDQGLQFLIQYYNGEERAKGNILERFSAQQFPDLHSELNLSSLELGDSALYFCASSVHAGGPDEQYFGPGTRLTVT.

The V and J genes are TRBV6-5 and TRBJ2-1, with 10 bases fitting TRBD1. The CDR3 spans 16 residues. The V gene end was trimmed by 2 bases and the J gene end by 7 bases; junction bases not matched to a gene: 8. Germline V lookup: CDR1 MNHEY, CDR2 SVGAGI. The CDR3 region has the DNA TGTGCCAGCAGTTACGATCGGGGGACAGGGGAGAATGAGCAGTTCTTC. It specifies CASSYDRGTGENEQFF.

The J gene is TRBJ1-2, the V gene TRBV28, with TRBD1 as a possible D gene (5 bases). CDR1 is MDHEN and CDR2 is SYDVKM in the germline V gene. V dropped 3 bases and J dropped 2 bases, with 10 bases sitting between them. The CDR3 totals 14 residues. DNA of the CDR3: TGTGCCAGCAGTTTGTGGGCAGGGAACTATGGCTACACCTTC. Its translation is CASSLWAGNYGYTF.

This rearrangement joins TRBV5-6 to TRBJ2-5, with 11 bases aligning to TRBD2. This CDR3 comprises 13 residues. Germline CDR1 is SGHDT and CDR2 is YYEEEE. With 5 bases clipped from V and 5 bases from J, the junction kept 2 bases outside the gene matches. In DNA, the CDR3 is TGTGCCAGCAGTCCTAGCGGGAGGGAGACCCAGTACTTC. The encoded protein is CASSPSGRETQYF.

The rearrangement links TRBV5-6 to TRBJ2-1, with a weak D call TRBD2 (5 bases). The CDR3 length is 15 residues. Looked up from germline, CDR1 is SGHDT and CDR2 is YYEEEE. V gave up 3 bases and J gave up 4 bases, with 14 bases separating them. The CDR3 sequence is CASSSIAPEYNEQFF. CDR3 sequence (DNA): TGTGCCAGCAGCTCAATAGCGCCGGAATACAATGAGCAGTTCTTC.

The V gene is TRBV14, the J gene TRBJ1-2, with TRBD1 matching 7 bases. The CDR3 extends over 15 amino acids. V shed 0 bases, J shed 2 bases, and the junction held 3 bases outside the gene matches. CDR1 is SGHDN, CDR2 FVKESK, per germline. The CDR3, as DNA: TGTGCCAGCAGCCAAGATCCAGGGGGAAACTATGGCTACACCTTC. It codes for CASSQDPGGNYGYTF.

The chain carries TRBV5-1 and TRBJ2-5, with D tentatively TRBD2 (6 bases). CDR3 length: 14 amino acids. CDR1 is SGHRS, CDR2 YFSETQ, per germline. V was trimmed by 5 bases and J by 4 bases, leaving 15 bases between them. The DNA of the CDR3 is TGCGCCAGCAGGCCGGAGGGTTTAGGAGAGACCCAGTACTTC. Translation gives CASRPEGLGETQYF.

J is TRBJ2-5 and V is TRBV6-5; D perhaps matches TRBD1 (5 bases). The CDR3 sequence is 14 residues long. The V and J ends lost 5 bases and 4 bases respectively, with 14 bases between them. Germline-derived CDR1 and CDR2 are MNHEY and SVGAGI. The DNA of the CDR3 is TGTGCCAGCAGTATGGCCGGACACCGAGAGACCCAGTACTTC. Protein: CASSMAGHRETQYF.

This clone came up a few times. The J gene is TRBJ2-7, the V gene TRBV5-6; 8 bases align to TRBD1. The CDR3 sequence is 15 residues long. J lost 0 bases, V lost 4 bases, and 6 bases had no gene match. The germline gives CDR1 SGHDT, CDR2 YYEEEE. CDR3 sequence (DNA): TGTGCCAGCAGCCCCCGGACAGGGAGCTCCTACGAGCAGTACTTC. Translation: CASSPRTGSSYEQYF.

The chain uses TRBV5-1 and TRBJ2-1, with D maybe TRBD2 (5 bases). CDR1 is SGHRS, CDR2 YFSETQ, per germline. This CDR3 contains 15 residues. Trimming took 0 bases from V and 7 from J, leaving 14 bases between them. The CDR3 sequence is CASSLEDYPSNEQFF. The CDR3 nucleotides are TGCGCCAGCAGCTTGGAAGACTACCCGTCGAATGAGCAGTTCTTC.

This sequence joins TRBV19 and TRBJ1-2, with TRBD1 identical over 7 bases. Trimming removed 5 bases from V and 5 bases from J; junction bases left unmatched: 5. Germline CDR1 is LNHDA and CDR2 is SQIVND (reference sequence). The CDR3 loop spans 13 amino acids. CDR3 sequence (DNA): TGTGCCAGTAGTCTCGGGACAGCTTATGGCTACACCTTC. Protein: CASSLGTAYGYTF.

V usage is TRBV5-1 and J usage is TRBJ1-1; 7 bases match TRBD1. Trimming at V came to 2 bases and at J to 8 bases, leaving 9 bases not matched to a gene. CDR3 length: 14 amino acids. The germline V gene has CDR1 SGHRS and CDR2 YFSETQ. DNA of the CDR3: TGCGCCAGCAGCTTATCCGGGACAGCCTTGGAAGCTTTCTTT. Translating it yields CASSLSGTALEAFF.

Note on this clone: The junction does not match germline at one end; this may be a read error. The chain carries TRBV7-7 and TRBJ2-2, with D tentatively TRBD2 (5 bases). CDR1 and CDR2 from the germline V gene are SSHAT and FNYEAQ (reference sequence). This CDR3 has 14 residues. CDR3 coding DNA: TGTGCTAGCAGCCCCGGACTTTACACCGGGGAGCTGTTTTTT. It encodes CASSPGLYTGELFF. Full variable domain (rest looked up from reference TRBV7-7 and TRBJ2-2): GAGVSQSPRYKVTKRGQDVTLRCDPISSHATLYWYQQALGQGPEFLTYFNYEAQPDKSGLPSDRFSAERPEGSISTLTIQRTEQRDSAMYRCASSPGLYTGELFFGEGSRLTVL.

J is TRBJ1-1 and V is TRBV14; D may be TRBD1 (6 bases). V lost 1 base, J lost 11 bases, and 14 bases lay in between. Looked up from germline, CDR1 is SGHDN and CDR2 is FVKESK. This CDR3 comprises 13 residues. For the CDR3, the DNA is TGTGCCAGCAGCCAAGTAAGACAGGTACCCGCTTTCTTT. Translation: CASSQVRQVPAFF. Together with reference TRBV14 and TRBJ1-1, the CDR3 gives the full variable domain: EAGVTQFPSHSVIEKGQTVTLRCDPISGHDNLYWYRRVMGKEIKFLLHFVKESKQDESGMPNNRFLAERTGGTYSTLKVQPAELEDSGVYFCASSQVRQVPAFFGQGTRLTVV.

The V gene is TRBV5-1, the J gene TRBJ2-1; D not resolved. The CDR3 loop spans 15 amino acids. Germline V gives CDR1 SGHRS, CDR2 YFSETQ. The V end lost 1 base, the J end lost 6 bases, and 14 bases lay between the germline ends. Here the CDR3 DNA reads TGCGCCAGCAGCTTGCCTATTCAGGTGGGCAATGAGCAGTTCTTC. Amino acids: CASSLPIQVGNEQFF. Complete variable domain (other parts from reference TRBV5-1 and TRBJ2-1): KAGVTQTPRYLIKTRGQQVTLSCSPISGHRSVSWYQQTPGQGLQFLFEYFSETQRNKGNFPGRFSGRQFSNSRSEMNVSTLELGDSALYLCASSLPIQVGNEQFFGPGTRLTVL.

V is TRBV7-3 and J is TRBJ2-3, with 16 bases identical to TRBD2. Germline V gene sequence: CDR1 SGHTA, CDR2 FQGTGA. The CDR3 has 19 residues. With V trimmed by 1 base and J by 2 bases, 6 bases remained unmatched. The CDR3 region is CASSLRQGLAGGSTDTQYF. CDR3 sequence (DNA): TGTGCCAGCAGCTTAAGGCAGGGACTAGCGGGAGGGTCCACAGATACGCAGTATTTT.

This chain links TRBV4-2 with TRBJ1-4; D gene uncertain. V was shortened by 4 bases and J by 0 bases, with 12 bases between the two germline ends. CDR3 length: 16 residues. Germline V gene sequence: CDR1 LGHNA, CDR2 YNFKEQ. DNA for the CDR3: TGTGCCAGCAGCCGCGAACTTGGAGCAACTAATGAAAAACTGTTTTTT. Protein sequence: CASSRELGATNEKLFF.

The chain carries TRBV6-1 and TRBJ2-3; the D gene is possibly TRBD1 (6 bases). The CDR3 has 12 amino acids. V was clipped by 2 bases and J by 10 bases, with 10 bases between them. Germline V gene lookup returns CDR1 MNHNS and CDR2 SASEGT. CDR3 sequence reads: CASSELGAAQYF. Here the CDR3 DNA reads TGTGCCAGCAGTGAACTGGGGGCGGCGCAGTATTTT.

This chain connects TRBV7-2 to TRBJ1-2; possible D gene TRBD1, 5 bases. CDR3 length: 14 amino acids. Germline V lookup: CDR1 SGHTA, CDR2 FQGNSA. V shed 1 base and J shed 5 bases, with 11 bases lying between them. The CDR3 is CASSLGGGEYGYTF. The CDR3 DNA follows: TGTGCCAGCAGCTTAGGGGGGGGAGAGTATGGCTACACCTTC.